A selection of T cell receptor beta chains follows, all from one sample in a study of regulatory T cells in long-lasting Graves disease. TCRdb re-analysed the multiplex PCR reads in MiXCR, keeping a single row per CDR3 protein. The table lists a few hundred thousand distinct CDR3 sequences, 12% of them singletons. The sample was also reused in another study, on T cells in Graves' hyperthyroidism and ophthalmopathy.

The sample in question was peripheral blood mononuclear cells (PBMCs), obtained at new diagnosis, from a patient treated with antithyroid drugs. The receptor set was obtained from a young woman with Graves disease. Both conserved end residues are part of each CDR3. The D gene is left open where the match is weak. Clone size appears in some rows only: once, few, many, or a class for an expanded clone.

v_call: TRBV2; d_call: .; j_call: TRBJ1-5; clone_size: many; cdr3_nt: TGTGCCAGCAGTGGGGGGACTTATAGCAATCAGCCCCAGCATTTT; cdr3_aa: CASSGGTYSNQPQHF
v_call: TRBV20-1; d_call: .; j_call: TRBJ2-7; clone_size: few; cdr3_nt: TGCAGTGCTAGAGGGGACGGCACCTACGAGCAGTACTTC; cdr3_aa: CSARGDGTYEQYF
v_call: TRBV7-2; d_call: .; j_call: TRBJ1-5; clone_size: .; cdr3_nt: TGTGCCAGCAGCTTGGGACTGGCAGCAAATCAGCCCCAGCATTTT; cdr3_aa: CASSLGLAANQPQHF
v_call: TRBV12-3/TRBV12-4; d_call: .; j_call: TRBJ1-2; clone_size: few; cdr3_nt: TGTGCCAGCAGTTTAGCAGTGGGGGCGGGATATGGCTACACCTTC; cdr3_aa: CASSLAVGAGYGYTF
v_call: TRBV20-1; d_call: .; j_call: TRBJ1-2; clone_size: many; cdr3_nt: TGCAGTGCTACCGACAGGCGAGCTAACTATGGCTACACCTTC; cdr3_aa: CSATDRRANYGYTF
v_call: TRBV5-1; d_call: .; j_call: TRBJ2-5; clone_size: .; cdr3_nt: TGCGCCAGCAGCTTGGAGTTCTCACAGGTGATTAAAGAGACCCAGTACTTC; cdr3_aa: CASSLEFSQVIKETQYF
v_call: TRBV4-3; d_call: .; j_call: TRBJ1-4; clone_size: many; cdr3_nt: TGCGCCAGCAGCCTCGTTGCAGGGTCCAATGAAAAACTGTTTTTT; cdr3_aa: CASSLVAGSNEKLFF
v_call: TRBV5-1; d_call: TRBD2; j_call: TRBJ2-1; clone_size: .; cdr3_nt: TGCGCCAGCAGCATGGTGGGAGGGTACAATGAGCAGTTCTTC; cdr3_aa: CASSMVGGYNEQFF
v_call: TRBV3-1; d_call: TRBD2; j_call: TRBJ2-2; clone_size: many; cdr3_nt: TGTGCCAGCAGCCAAGTAGCGGGAGAACGGAGCGGGGAGCTGTTTTTT; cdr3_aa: CASSQVAGERSGELFF
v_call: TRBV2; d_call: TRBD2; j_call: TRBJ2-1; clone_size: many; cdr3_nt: TGTGCCAGCAGGGAACCGGGACTAACGAGCAATGAGCAGTTCTTC; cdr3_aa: CASREPGLTSNEQFF
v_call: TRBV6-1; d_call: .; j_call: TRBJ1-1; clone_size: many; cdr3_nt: TGTGCCAGCAGCGCACACGGGAGGGCTGAAGCTTTCTTT; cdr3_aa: CASSAHGRAEAFF
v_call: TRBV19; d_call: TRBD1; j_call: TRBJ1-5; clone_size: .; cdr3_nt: TGTGCCAGTACGGGGCAGGGGGCCTGGAACAATCAGCCCCAGCATTTT; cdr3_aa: CASTGQGAWNNQPQHF
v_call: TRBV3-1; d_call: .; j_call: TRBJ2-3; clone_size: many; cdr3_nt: TGTGCCAGCAGCTCCACCAGCTGGGGTAGCACAGATACGCAGTATTTT; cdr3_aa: CASSSTSWGSTDTQYF
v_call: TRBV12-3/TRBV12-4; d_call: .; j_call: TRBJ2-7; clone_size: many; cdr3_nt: TGTGCCAGCAGTTTAGGAATCAGGAAGCAGTACTTC; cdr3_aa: CASSLGIRKQYF